This record covers a single TCR beta chain. This clone's antigen is unknown. The input lacks base qualities; no much larger clone sits a single base away. The library was made by the immunoSEQ multiplex PCR assay. Imported from immuneACCESS, the table was reduced by TCRdb to in-frame sequences with V and J called. These copies leave out some clones; in studies compared against another copy, an unresolved V gene accounts for under half, and the cause of the remainder is not known. The sample table lists fewer than 85,000 clones, 92% of them with a count of one. In total, the top ten clones hold 1.5% to 2% of the sample. In the germline V gene, CDR1 corresponds to ENHRY and CDR2 to SYGVKD. Trimming leaves V shorter by 11 bases and J shorter by 6 bases, with the junction holding 8 bases beyond the gene matches. The CDR3 measures 13 amino acids from cysteine to phenylalanine. The CDR3 DNA has 39 bases and is translated from base 1.

The data were obtained in a study of T cell changes during pregnancy in multiple sclerosis (dated 2019 in TCRdb). In the study overall: Changes in the T cell repertoire over the course of pregnancy were examined in this study in women with multiple sclerosis.

The sample in question was peripheral blood, obtained in the first trimester of pregnancy. The receptor chain draws on TRBV10-3 and TRBJ2-2, with 8 bases aligning to TRBD1. The sequence derives from a female donor in good health, enrolled as a control in a pregnancy study. For the CDR3, the sequence is CAYGTGGAGELFF. The DNA sequence is TGTGCCTACGGGACAGGAGGGGCCGGGGAGCTGTTTTTT.